This T cell receptor beta chain was captured by sequencing in a study of blood T cell repertoires in COVID-19. At the level of the study: Collection of acute and convalescent COVID-19 samples took place in the United States, Italy and Spain. From T cells, B-cell-depleted T cells, or PBMCs came the material, which was cDNA or gDNA.

Only a few counts were recorded for this clone. Authors' analysis steps: Amplified reference gene primers provided the basis for estimating nucleated cell counts. Generated by immunoSEQ multiplex PCR, the TCRdb table keeps only in-frame clones and is missing some. For V, J and clone size, that table is used; D and trimming come from the DNA. The profile shows 55,000 to 80,000 clones, more than 60% of them singletons. Material for sequencing was peripheral blood. The TCR originated in a human donor in a cohort sampled during active COVID-19.

CDR3 DNA: TGTGCCAGCAGCTTGACAGGGGGCGCAAATAGCAATCAGCCCCAGCATTTT. Encoded protein: CASSLTGGANSNQPQHF. This sequence joins TRBV7-8 and TRBJ1-5; 10 nucleotides line up with TRBD1. Germline-derived CDR1 and CDR2 are SGHVS and FQNEAQ. J was trimmed by 0 bases and V by 3 bases; bases with no gene match: 5. CDR3 size: 17 residues. The complete variable domain, with remaining parts taken from reference TRBV7-8 and TRBJ1-5, reads GAGVSQSPRYKVAKRGQDVALRCDPISGHVSLFWYQQALGQGPEFLTYFQNEAQLDKSGLPSDRFFAERPEGSVSTLKIQRTQQEDSAVYLCASSLTGGANSNQPQHFGDGTRLSIL.